This TCR beta chain was found in a study of human T cells and chemical hapten exposure. Indicated time point: patch test 1, 2 weeks after DPC sensitization. Treatment: therapeutic diphenylcyclopropenone sensitization with weekly scalp DPC. The V end was cut by 1 base, the J end by 5 bases, with 15 bases between. The CDR3 loop spans 15 amino acids. Per germline, CDR1 SGHRS and CDR2 YFSETQ. One entry per CDR3 protein results from TCRdb running MiXCR on the RACE reads. Among about 380,000 distinct CDR3 sequences listed, approximately 4.4% were seen once. The sample holds many counts of this clonotype. This chain joins TRBV5-1 and TRBJ1-1; D gene uncertain. The source of this sequence is a woman in her forties or fifties with alopecia areata. Some clones in this sample may be carry-over from other donors' samples. This sample comprised whole blood, obtained in connection with sensitization to the hapten diphenylcyclopropenone (DPC). CDR3 loop: CASSLITSGRTEAFF. DNA for the CDR3: TGCGCCAGCAGCTTGATTACATCCGGGCGGACTGAAGCTTTCTTT.